Here is one TCR beta chain with its context. Its antigen is unknown. This sample was taken from a study of shared clonotypes between healthy human individuals. Study-wide results and limits: The study found lower generation probabilities in non-shared clonotypes than in those shared by all four donors.

CDR1 and CDR2 (germline): SGHDT, YYEEEE. Trimming cost V 6 bases and J 3 bases; bases outside gene matches: 8. The CDR3 loop spans 15 amino acids. Profiling relied on immunoSEQ multiplex PCR, and the TCRdb table lists in-frame clones only, not all of them. The sample consists of about 2 million clones, about 95% of them appearing once. The naive CD8 fraction comprised CD45RO-negative cells positively selected for CCR7 and excluded terminally differentiated effector memory CD45RA+ cells. The V call is TRBV5-6, the J call TRBJ1-1; TRBD1 matches 10 bases. The sequenced material came from naive CD8+ T cells sorted from blood. The origin of this receptor is a man between 18 and 35 years old in good health. DNA of the CDR3: TGTGCCAGCAACCCGACAGGGGGCCCTGACACTGAAGCTTTCTTT. Residues: CASNPTGGPDTEAFF. Combining the CDR3 with reference TRBV5-6 and TRBJ1-1 gives the whole variable domain DAGVTQSPTHLIKTRGQQVTLRCSPKSGHDTVSWYQQALGQGPQFIFQYYEEEERQRGNFPDRFSGHQFPNYSSELNVNALLLGDSALYLCASNPTGGPDTEAFFGQGTRLTVV.